Following are 7 T cell receptor beta chains from one sample sequenced in a study of technical replicates of blood from several donors. Assay used: immunoSEQ multiplex PCR; TCRdb lists only in-frame clones, some missing. The sample consists of more than 90,000 clones, 90% to 97% of them appearing once. The sample taken for sequencing was T cells isolated from PBMCs. These receptors were obtained from a human donor in good health.

The CDR3: CASSNSVTVDEQYF. Here the CDR3 DNA reads TGCGCCAGCAGCAATAGCGTGACTGTAGACGAGCAGTACTTC. V and J are TRBV10-2 and TRBJ2-7; D is possibly TRBD2 (5 bases). Germline V gives CDR1 WSHSY, CDR2 SAAADI. V was clipped by 6 bases and J by 5 bases, with 17 bases between them. The CDR3 is 14 residues long.

This rearrangement joins TRBV2 to TRBJ2-7, with TRBD1 identical over 8 bases. CDR1 is SNHLY, CDR2 FYNNEI, per germline. CDR3 size: 14 residues. With 6 bases clipped from V and 5 bases from J, the junction kept 9 bases outside the gene matches. CDR3 loop: CASRVGTGVDEQYF. Here the CDR3 DNA reads TGTGCCAGCAGGGTAGGGACAGGAGTCGACGAGCAGTACTTC.

The count of this clone is one. The chain uses TRBV6-1 and TRBJ1-3, with 8 bases that match TRBD1. The trim removed 3 bases at V and 13 bases at J, leaving 11 bases unmatched. This CDR3 spans 14 amino acids. Germline lookup yields CDR1 MNHNS and CDR2 SASEGT. The CDR3 loop reads CASSDPGTGYLIYF. The CDR3 nucleotides are TGTGCCAGCAGTGATCCCGGGACAGGTTACCTTATATATTTT.

The chain is built from TRBV7-8 and TRBJ1-5; 7 bases are shared with TRBD1. Germline assignment: CDR1 SGHVS and CDR2 FQNEAQ. This CDR3 is 18 amino acids long. J gave up 3 bases and V 2 bases, and 13 bases lay outside the gene matches. The CDR3 loop reads CASSLKGRLQGYNQPQHF. The CDR3 DNA follows: TGTGCCAGCAGCTTAAAGGGGAGACTACAGGGGTACAATCAGCCCCAGCATTTT.

This chain uses TRBV5-4 with TRBJ2-7; 9 nucleotides match TRBD2. The CDR3 length is 15 residues. Germline V gives CDR1 SGHNT, CDR2 YYREEE (reference sequence). The V gene end was trimmed by 0 bases and the J gene end by 5 bases; junction bases not matched to a gene: 6. The CDR3 sequence is CASSLVGSGSHEQYF. CDR3 DNA sequence: TGTGCCAGCAGCTTGGTTGGTAGCGGGAGCCACGAGCAGTACTTC.

The chain links TRBV19 to TRBJ1-5, with D maybe TRBD1 (6 bases). The CDR3 is made up of 15 amino acids. The V and J ends lost 7 bases and 5 bases respectively, with 18 bases between them. Germline values: CDR1 LNHDA, CDR2 SQIVND (reference sequence). CDR3 region: CASTETVQGHQPQHF. DNA for the CDR3: TGTGCCAGTACCGAGACGGTACAGGGTCATCAGCCCCAGCATTTT. The whole variable domain, remainder taken from reference TRBV19 and TRBJ1-5, is DGGITQSPKYLFRKEGQNVTLSCEQNLNHDAMYWYRQDPGQGLRLIYYSQIVNDFQKGDIAEGYSVSREKKESFPLTVTSAQKNPTAFYLCASTETVQGHQPQHFGDGTRLSIL.

The gene calls are TRBV12-5 and TRBJ2-2, with 9 nucleotides matching TRBD2. V was clipped by 5 bases and J by 4 bases; unmatched bases: 17. The CDR3 is 19 residues long. CDR1 LGHNT and CDR2 FRNRAP come from the germline V gene. The DNA for the CDR3 is TGTGCTAGTGGTCCCTCGAGCGGGGGGCCCTCATGGCTCACCGGGGAGCTGTTTTTT. This codes for CASGPSSGGPSWLTGELFF.